This is a list of T cell receptor beta chains from one sample in a study of cytomegalovirus exposure and HLA in healthy donors. Sequencing used immunoSEQ multiplex PCR; TCRdb keeps in-frame clones, though not all of them. The repertoire holds 150,000 to 200,000 clones, with roughly 84% as singletons. The sequencing sample was made of PBMCs. All receptors come from a girl less than two years old in good health and CMV-seronegative. The CDR3 runs from the conserved cysteine through the conserved F or W. A D gene is named only where the DNA matches it firmly. A row's size may be missing; if present it is once, few, many or a size class.

V	size	D	J	CDR3	DNA
TRBV5-1	-	TRBD2	TRBJ2-3	CASSFPSGRVTSDTQYF	TGCGCCAGCAGCTTCCCAAGCGGGAGGGTTACTTCAGATACGCAGTATTTT
TRBV6-1	-	TRBD2	TRBJ2-7	CASRELLAGGTYEQYF	TGTGCCAGCAGGGAATTACTAGCGGGGGGGACCTACGAGCAGTACTTC
TRBV18	once	TRBD2	TRBJ2-1	CASSPTPGTSGRIGEQFF	TGTGCCAGCTCACCAACCCCCGGGACTAGCGGGAGAATCGGTGAGCAGTTCTTC
TRBV29-1	-	TRBD2	TRBJ2-1	CSVEGLAEYNEQFF	TGCAGCGTTGAAGGACTAGCGGAGTACAATGAGCAGTTCTTC
TRBV6-1	-	TRBD1	TRBJ2-5	CASSERDRGSETQYF	TGTGCCAGCAGTGAACGGGACAGGGGGTCGGAGACCCAGTACTTC
TRBV2	-	-	TRBJ2-2	CASSAGATGELFF	TGTGCCAGCAGTGCTGGGGCCACCGGGGAGCTGTTTTTT
TRBV28	few	TRBD1	TRBJ1-1	CASSTRDRHGAFF	TGTGCCAGCAGTACCCGGGACAGGCATGGGGCTTTCTTT
TRBV2	-	TRBD1	TRBJ2-5	CAIGQGSYETQYF	TGTGCCATAGGACAGGGGAGTTACGAGACCCAGTACTTC
TRBV27	-	TRBD1	TRBJ2-2	CASSPGTGLTGELFF	TGTGCCAGCAGCCCCGGGACAGGGTTAACCGGGGAGCTGTTTTTT
TRBV10-2	-	TRBD2	TRBJ2-3	CASSLAASGGTDTQYF	TGCGCCAGCAGTTTAGCAGCTAGCGGGGGTACAGATACGCAGTATTTT
TRBV10-2	-	-	TRBJ2-7	CASRRQGRALDDEQYF	TGCGCCAGCAGGCGACAGGGGAGGGCTCTCGACGACGAGCAGTACTTC
TRBV14	-	TRBD2	TRBJ2-7	CASSQIAGPTRFGEQYF	TGTGCCAGCAGCCAAATAGCGGGACCCACGAGATTCGGCGAGCAGTACTTC
TRBV7-3	-	-	TRBJ1-1	CASLRVAGGRNTEAFF	TGTGCCAGCCTAAGGGTCGCGGGGGGACGGAACACTGAAGCTTTCTTT
TRBV5-6	-	-	TRBJ2-1	CASSLSLWTGGPRANEQFF	TGTGCCAGCAGCTTGAGTCTGTGGACGGGGGGCCCGAGGGCCAATGAGCAGTTCTTC
TRBV11-1	-	TRBD1	TRBJ1-2	CASPDRVWLNYGYTF	TGTGCCAGTCCGGACAGGGTGTGGCTTAACTATGGCTACACCTTC
TRBV7-9	-	TRBD1	TRBJ1-5	CASSSGQGFHSNQPQHF	TGTGCCAGCAGCTCCGGACAGGGGTTTCATAGCAATCAGCCCCAGCATTTT
TRBV11-1	-	TRBD1	TRBJ2-7	CASTKRAGGYEQYF	TGTGCCAGCACAAAGAGGGCAGGGGGCTACGAGCAGTACTTC
TRBV7-9	-	-	TRBJ1-2	CASSFVAGANYGYTF	TGTGCCAGCAGCTTTGTGGCGGGAGCTAACTATGGCTACACCTTC
TRBV13	-	-	TRBJ2-7	CASSPLGLTYEQYF	TGTGCCAGCAGCCCCCTGGGGCTGACCTACGAGCAGTACTTC
TRBV6-5	-	TRBD1	TRBJ2-1	CASTRTGGGYNEQFF	TGTGCCAGCACTAGAACAGGGGGCGGTTACAATGAGCAGTTCTTC
TRBV6-1	-	TRBD1	TRBJ2-7	CASSVGQGGSYEQYF	TGTGCCAGCAGTGTCGGACAGGGCGGAAGCTACGAGCAGTACTTC
TRBV30	few	-	TRBJ1-6	CAWSVKLGEVPHF	TGTGCCTGGAGTGTAAAATTAGGGGAGGTGCCCCACTTT
TRBV9	-	-	TRBJ1-1	CASSGGQSRSTEAFF	TGTGCCAGCAGCGGCGGACAGTCCAGGAGCACTGAAGCTTTCTTT
TRBV6-5	-	-	TRBJ2-2	CASRYHSTGELFF	TGTGCCAGCAGGTACCACAGCACCGGGGAGCTGTTTTTT
TRBV12-5	-	-	TRBJ2-2	CASGLVVSGEAGELFF	TGTGCTAGTGGTTTGGTCGTGTCGGGGGAAGCCGGGGAGCTGTTTTTT
TRBV11-1	once	TRBD2	TRBJ2-2	CASSFGRESGELFF	TGTGCCAGCAGCTTTGGGCGGGAGTCCGGGGAGCTGTTTTTT
TRBV2	-	TRBD1	TRBJ1-4	CASSDLDRGRETNEKLFF	TGTGCCAGCAGTGATCTAGACAGGGGGCGTGAAACTAATGAAAAACTGTTTTTT
TRBV6-5	-	-	TRBJ1-4	CASSYTGAGEEKLFF	TGTGCCAGCAGTTACACGGGGGCGGGAGAAGAAAAACTGTTTTTT
TRBV5-6	-	-	TRBJ2-5	CASSLYTGLGFQETQYF	TGTGCCAGCAGCTTGTATACGGGGTTGGGGTTCCAAGAGACCCAGTACTTC
TRBV19	-	TRBD1	TRBJ1-4	CASTGQVDEKLFF	TGTGCCAGTACGGGACAGGTAGATGAAAAACTGTTTTTT
TRBV6-1	-	TRBD1	TRBJ1-1	CASSGQGVLTEAFF	TGTGCCAGCAGTGGACAGGGGGTTCTGACTGAAGCTTTCTTT
TRBV4-1	-	-	TRBJ2-7	CASSQDPRSEQYF	TGCGCCAGCAGCCAAGATCCCCGGTCCGAGCAGTACTTC
TRBV5-8	-	-	TRBJ1-4	CASSLAPVDTVDEKLFF	TGTGCCAGCAGCTTGGCCCCTGTTGACACAGTGGATGAAAAACTGTTTTTT
TRBV30	-	-	TRBJ2-5	CAWSPPGAYETQYF	TGTGCCTGGAGTCCGCCAGGGGCATACGAGACCCAGTACTTC
TRBV2	-	-	TRBJ2-3	CASSTSGRDTQYF	TGTGCCAGCAGCACTTCTGGTCGGGATACGCAGTATTTT
TRBV19	-	-	TRBJ2-6	CASSIDLTNQGFGANVLTF	TGTGCCAGTAGTATAGACCTAACTAACCAGGGTTTTGGGGCCAACGTCCTGACTTTC
TRBV6-5	-	-	TRBJ2-2	CASTNRWGPGGELFF	TGTGCCAGCACCAACCGCTGGGGGCCTGGCGGGGAGCTGTTTTTT
TRBV4-2	-	TRBD2	TRBJ2-2	CASSPGTSGGGWFGELFF	TGTGCCAGCAGCCCTGGGACTAGCGGGGGGGGGTGGTTCGGGGAGCTGTTTTTT
TRBV6-5	-	TRBD1	TRBJ1-1	CASSTGGTEAFF	TGTGCCAGCAGTACAGGGGGCACTGAAGCTTTCTTT
TRBV6-1	once	-	TRBJ1-4	CASSEYGYDEKLFF	TGTGCCAGCAGTGAATACGGGTACGATGAAAAACTGTTTTTT
TRBV4-2	-	-	TRBJ1-3	CASSQDGRVSGNTIYF	TGTGCCAGCAGCCAAGATGGCAGGGTCTCTGGAAACACCATATATTTT
TRBV4-3	-	TRBD2	TRBJ2-3	CASSQDRTSGRALTDTQYF	TGCGCCAGCAGCCAAGATCGGACTAGCGGGAGGGCCTTAACAGATACGCAGTATTTT
TRBV5-4	-	-	TRBJ2-7	CASSALGGSYEQYF	TGTGCCAGCAGCGCCCTAGGTGGGTCCTACGAGCAGTACTTC
TRBV19	-	-	TRBJ1-5	CASSTRPNQPQHF	TGTGCCAGTAGTACCAGGCCCAATCAGCCCCAGCATTTT
TRBV30	-	-	TRBJ2-7	CAWTEGAYEQYF	TGTGCCTGGACCGAGGGGGCCTACGAGCAGTACTTC
TRBV4-1	-	-	TRBJ1-1	CASSPRPVNTEAFF	TGCGCCAGCAGCCCGCGGCCGGTGAACACTGAAGCTTTCTTT
TRBV5-6	-	TRBD2	TRBJ2-3	CASSPTSGSSTDTQYF	TGTGCCAGCAGCCCGACTAGCGGTTCTAGCACAGATACGCAGTATTTT
TRBV9	-	-	TRBJ2-3	CVSSARDRTSTDTQYF	TGTGTCAGCAGTGCTAGAGACAGGACTAGCACAGATACGCAGTATTTT
TRBV6-5	few	TRBD2	TRBJ2-7	CASSFEGTSGLYEQYF	TGTGCCAGCAGTTTCGAGGGTACTAGCGGACTCTACGAGCAGTACTTC
TRBV6-5	-	-	TRBJ1-3	CASSTYQDSGNTIYF	TGTGCCAGCAGTACTTACCAGGACTCTGGAAACACCATATATTTT
TRBV11-2	-	TRBD2	TRBJ2-5	CASSLKLAGGPFETQYF	TGTGCCAGCAGCTTAAAACTAGCGGGAGGGCCTTTTGAGACCCAGTACTTC
TRBV27	-	-	TRBJ1-3	CASSEQGSSGNTIYF	TGTGCCAGCAGCGAACAGGGCAGCTCTGGAAACACCATATATTTT
TRBV5-4	-	TRBD2	TRBJ2-3	CASSLRLAGAARTDTQYF	TGTGCCAGCAGCTTGCGACTAGCGGGAGCGGCACGCACAGATACGCAGTATTTT
TRBV27	few	-	TRBJ1-5	CASSLSGVGQPQHF	TGTGCCAGCAGTCTCTCGGGGGTAGGTCAGCCCCAGCATTTT
TRBV29-1	few	-	TRBJ2-2	CSVNREGNTGELFF	TGCAGCGTAAACAGGGAAGGGAACACCGGGGAGCTGTTTTTT
TRBV9	-	TRBD1	TRBJ1-2	CASSRGQGDYGYTF	TGTGCCAGCAGTAGGGGGCAGGGGGACTATGGCTACACCTTC
TRBV5-5	-	TRBD2	TRBJ2-5	CASSHQGLAGAQETQYF	TGTGCCAGCAGCCACCAGGGACTAGCGGGAGCACAAGAGACCCAGTACTTC
TRBV11-3	once	TRBD1	TRBJ1-2	CASRKTGRYGYTF	TGTGCCAGCAGAAAGACAGGGAGATATGGCTACACCTTC
TRBV5-6	-	TRBD2	TRBJ2-5	CASSLGLAGQETQYF	TGTGCCAGCAGCTTGGGGCTAGCGGGCCAAGAGACCCAGTACTTC